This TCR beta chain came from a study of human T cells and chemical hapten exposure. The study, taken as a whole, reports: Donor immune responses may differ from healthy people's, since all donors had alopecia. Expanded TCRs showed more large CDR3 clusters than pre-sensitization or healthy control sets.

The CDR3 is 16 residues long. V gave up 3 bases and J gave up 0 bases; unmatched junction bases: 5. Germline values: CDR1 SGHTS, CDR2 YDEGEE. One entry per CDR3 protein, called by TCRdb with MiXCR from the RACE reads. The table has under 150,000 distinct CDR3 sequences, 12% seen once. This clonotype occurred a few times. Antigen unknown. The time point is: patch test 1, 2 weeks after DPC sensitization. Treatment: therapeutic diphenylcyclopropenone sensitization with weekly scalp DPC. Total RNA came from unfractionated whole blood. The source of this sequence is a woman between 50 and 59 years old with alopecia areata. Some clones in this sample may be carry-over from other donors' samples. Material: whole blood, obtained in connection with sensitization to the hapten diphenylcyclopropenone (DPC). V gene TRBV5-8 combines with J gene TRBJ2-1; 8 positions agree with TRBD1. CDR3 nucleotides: TGTGCCAGCAGCTGGACAGGGTACAGCTCCTACAATGAGCAGTTCTTC. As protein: CASSWTGYSSYNEQFF.